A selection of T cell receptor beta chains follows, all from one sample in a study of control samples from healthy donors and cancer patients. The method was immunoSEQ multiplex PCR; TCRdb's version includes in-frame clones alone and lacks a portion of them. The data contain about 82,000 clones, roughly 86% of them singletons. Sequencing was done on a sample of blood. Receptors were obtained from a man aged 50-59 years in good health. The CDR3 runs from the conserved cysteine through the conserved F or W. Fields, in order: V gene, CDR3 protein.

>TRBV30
CAWSDIAGAYEQYF
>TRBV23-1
CASSHGYPGHLNTEAFF
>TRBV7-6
CASSLALFWRESDNEQFF
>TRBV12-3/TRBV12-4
CASTPDRDQPQHF
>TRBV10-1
CASSGLTGGGYGYTF
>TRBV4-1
CASSPRPGTGNYGYTF
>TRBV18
CASSPNRGPAEKLFF
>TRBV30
CAWSGGRGKETQYF
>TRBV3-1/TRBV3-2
CASSQAQAYNSPLHF
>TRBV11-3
CASSPGQAWNTGELFF
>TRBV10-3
CAISDIGVGSYEQYF
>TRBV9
CASSPQDSYYGYTF
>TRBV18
CASSPNRDYGYTF
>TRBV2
CASSVAGEGETQYF
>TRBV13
CASSAHGSRKETQYF
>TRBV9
CASSARAYSGNTIYF
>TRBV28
CASSPYRTPSNYGYTF
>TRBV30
CAWSVDLANEKLFF
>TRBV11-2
CASSVGLEQYF
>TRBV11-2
CASSLVMGQFF
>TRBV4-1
CASSQVLAAQETQYF
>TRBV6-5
CASSLMGPSTEAFF
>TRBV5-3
CARSHSGGRQETQYF
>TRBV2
CASSEGRGGGYTF
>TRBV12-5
CASGWGLGDEKLFF
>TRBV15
CATSRDRLYGQYF
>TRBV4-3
CASSQEPPTSGRDNEQFF